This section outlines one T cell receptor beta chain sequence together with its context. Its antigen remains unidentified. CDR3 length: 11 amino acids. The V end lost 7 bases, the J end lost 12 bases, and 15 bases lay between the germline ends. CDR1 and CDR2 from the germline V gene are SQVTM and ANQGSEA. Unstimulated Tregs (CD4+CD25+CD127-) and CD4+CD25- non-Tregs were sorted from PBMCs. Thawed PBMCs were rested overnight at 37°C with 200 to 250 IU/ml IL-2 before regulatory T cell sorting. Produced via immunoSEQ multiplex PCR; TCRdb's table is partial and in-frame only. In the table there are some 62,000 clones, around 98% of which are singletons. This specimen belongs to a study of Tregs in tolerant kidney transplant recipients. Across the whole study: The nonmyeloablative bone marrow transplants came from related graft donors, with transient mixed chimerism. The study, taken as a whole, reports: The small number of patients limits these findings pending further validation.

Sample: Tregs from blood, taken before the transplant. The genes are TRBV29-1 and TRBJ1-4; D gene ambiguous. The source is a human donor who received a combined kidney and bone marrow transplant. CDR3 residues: CSALEVPELFF. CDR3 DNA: TGCAGCGCCCTGGAGGTTCCGGAACTGTTTTTT.